This paragraph reports one TCR beta chain. This record comes from a study of blood T cell repertoires in COVID-19. About the research overall: Specimens from acute and convalescent COVID-19 originated in the United States, Italy and Spain. PBMCs, B-cell-depleted T cells, or T cells were the source of the cDNA or gDNA that made up the material.

In the original processing: Reference gene primers were amplified, and this amplification served to estimate nucleated cell counts. Libraries were prepared by immunoSEQ multiplex PCR; TCRdb keeps only in-frame clonotypes and omits some of them. V, J and clone size derive from that table, while D and trimming were established from the DNA sequence. The sample shows around 60,000 clones, roughly nine tenths of them seen only once. J gave up 4 bases and V 5 bases, and 11 bases lay outside the gene matches. The CDR3 contains 16 residues. CDR1 is LNHDA, CDR2 SQIVND, per germline (reference sequence). The clonotype originates from a man in his fifties or sixties with acute or convalescent COVID-19. The rearrangement links TRBV19 to TRBJ1-2; the match to TRBD1 covers 9 bases. The sequencing input was peripheral blood. This chain's CDR3 is CASSPSGQGGGYGYTF. The CDR3 DNA follows: TGTGCCAGTAGTCCATCGGGACAGGGAGGTGGCTATGGCTACACCTTC.